The clone carrying this T cell receptor (beta chain) occurred once. The antigen is undetermined. The data belong to a study of cytomegalovirus exposure and HLA in healthy donors. Findings and caveats of the study: Cytomegalovirus-associated TCR beta chains were listed, numbering over 150. The classifier reportedly diagnosed cytomegalovirus status with high sensitivity and specificity.

Germline V gene data show CDR1 as LNHNV and CDR2 as YYDKDF (reference sequence). This CDR3 region has 16 residues. Trimming removed 6 bases from V and 4 bases from J; junction bases left unmatched: 10. The donors formed part of the roughly 120-subject validation cohort, distinct from the approximately 670-subject first cohort. Clones were sequenced by immunoSEQ multiplex PCR, and TCRdb holds only the in-frame ones, with some missing. The data hold approximately 230,000 clones, with less than 90% observed a single time. The sequencing input was PBMCs. This TCR came from a young man in good health and CMV-seropositive. This chain joins TRBV15 and TRBJ1-4; 8 positions match TRBD1. Written as DNA, the CDR3 is TGTGCCACCAGACCTCGGACAGGGACGAGTAATGAAAAACTGTTTTTT. Protein: CATRPRTGTSNEKLFF. The whole variable domain, remainder taken from reference TRBV15 and TRBJ1-4, is DAMVIQNPRYQVTQFGKPVTLSCSQTLNHNVMYWYQQKSSQAPKLLFHYYDKDFNNEADTPDNFQSRRPNTSFCFLDIRSPGLGDTAMYLCATRPRTGTSNEKLFFGSGTQLSVL.